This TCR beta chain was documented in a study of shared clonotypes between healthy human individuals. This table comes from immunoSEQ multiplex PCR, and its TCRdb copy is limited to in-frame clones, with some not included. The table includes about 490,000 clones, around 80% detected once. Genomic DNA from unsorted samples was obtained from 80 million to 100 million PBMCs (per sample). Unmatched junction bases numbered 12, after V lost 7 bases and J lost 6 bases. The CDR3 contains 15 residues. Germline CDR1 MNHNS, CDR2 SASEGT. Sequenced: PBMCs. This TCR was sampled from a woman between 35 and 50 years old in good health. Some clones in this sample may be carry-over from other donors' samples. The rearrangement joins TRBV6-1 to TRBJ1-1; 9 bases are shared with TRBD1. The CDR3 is CASNPRGDRAAEAFF. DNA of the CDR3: TGTGCCAGCAACCCAAGAGGGGACAGGGCCGCTGAAGCTTTCTTT.